Detailed here is one T cell receptor beta chain. The target antigen is unknown. This entry comes from a study of cytomegalovirus exposure and HLA in healthy donors. The overall study: A preliminary data release comprised 70 million to 95 million unique TCRs obtained from HLA-typed donors. Study results and limitations: Researchers counted roughly 160 TCR beta chains as cytomegalovirus-associated.

CDR3 size: 14 residues. Deletions cut 5 bases from V and 9 bases from J, with 15 bases between. Germline CDR1 and CDR2: SGHNT and YYREEE (reference sequence). The primer mix had 60 Vbeta and 13 Jbeta primers. TCRdb's copy holds only in-frame clones and misses some; the assay was immunoSEQ multiplex PCR. The sample consists of under 200,000 clones, 80% of them appearing once. The rearrangement links TRBV5-4 to TRBJ1-6; maybe TRBD1 (5 bases). Sequences were obtained from PBMCs. This sequence was found in a man between 25 and 39 years old in good health and CMV-seronegative. This CDR3 reads CASRGGGSASPLHF. Here the CDR3 DNA reads TGTGCCAGCAGGGGGGGTGGGTCGGCTTCACCCCTCCACTTT.